This entry lists 8 T cell receptor beta chains sequenced from one sample in a study of blood T cell repertoires in COVID-19. Libraries were prepared by immunoSEQ multiplex PCR; TCRdb keeps only in-frame clonotypes and omits some of them. The sample yields 27,000 or so clones, roughly 91% seen once. Sequenced: peripheral blood. Source of these receptors: a human donor with active COVID-19. The donor label of this sample is uncertain.

The DNA of the CDR3 is TGCGCCAGCAGCCCCGAGTACACCGGGGAGCTGTTTTTT. Protein product: CASSPEYTGELFF. The chain couples TRBV5-1 to TRBJ2-2, with unresolved D. The CDR3 totals 13 residues. The germline V gene has CDR1 SGHRS and CDR2 YFSETQ. Between the trimmed V and J ends, which lost 4 bases and 3 bases, there was a span of 7 bases.

This rearrangement joins TRBV9 to TRBJ2-5, with TRBD2 matching over 12 bases. This CDR3 has 16 residues. J was trimmed by 0 bases and V by 3 bases; bases with no gene match: 3. Germline V gene lookup returns CDR1 SGDLS and CDR2 YYNGEE. The CDR3 sequence: CASSARTSGDQETQYF. As DNA, the CDR3 is TGTGCCAGCAGCGCTCGGACTAGCGGGGACCAAGAGACCCAGTACTTC.

The chain links TRBV10-3 to TRBJ2-5; 7 nucleotides align to TRBD2. V lost 8 bases, J lost 5 bases, and 5 bases stayed unmatched. Germline V gene lookup returns CDR1 ENHRY and CDR2 SYGVKD. The CDR3 has 12 amino acids. CDR3 protein: CAIRGVFETQYF. DNA for the CDR3: TGTGCCATCCGGGGGGTTTTTGAGACCCAGTACTTC.

This chain uses TRBV7-2 with TRBJ2-3, with 11 bases lining up with TRBD2. J was trimmed by 1 base and V by 2 bases; bases with no gene match: 8. This CDR3 spans 18 amino acids. Looked up from germline, CDR1 is SGHTA and CDR2 is FQGNSA. The CDR3 loop is CASSLRSLAGGRTDTQYF. DNA of the CDR3: TGTGCCAGCAGCTTAAGGTCCCTAGCGGGAGGTCGCACAGATACGCAGTATTTT.

For the CDR3, the DNA is TGTGCCATCAGTGGGGGGCGGGACACTGAAGCTTTCTTT. This sequence encodes CAISGGRDTEAFF. This chain uses TRBV10-3 with TRBJ1-1, with D perhaps matching TRBD1 (6 bases). The V end lost 4 bases, the J end lost 3 bases, and 9 bases lay between the germline ends. Germline CDR1 and CDR2: ENHRY and SYGVKD. The CDR3 has 13 amino acids.

V gene TRBV24-1 combines with J gene TRBJ2-7; possibly TRBD2 for D (5 bases). Germline CDR1 reads KGHDR; CDR2 reads SFDVKD. The CDR3 has 12 amino acids. V was shortened by 7 bases and J by 0 bases, with 6 bases between the two germline ends. DNA of the CDR3: TGTGCCACCAGCCGGGGCTCCTACGAGCAGTACTTC. Its protein product is CATSRGSYEQYF.

The chain couples TRBV6-6 to TRBJ1-4, with D hard to call. The CDR3 loop spans 15 amino acids. Germline lookup yields CDR1 MNHNY and CDR2 SVGAGI (reference sequence). V was pared by 0 bases and J by 1 base, with 6 bases between. The CDR3, as DNA: TGTGCCAGCAGTTACTCGAGCGGAACTAATGAAAAACTGTTTTTT. This codes for CASSYSSGTNEKLFF.

The V and J genes are TRBV27 and TRBJ2-5; TRBD2 agrees at 11 bases. Germline-derived CDR1 and CDR2 are MNHEY and SMNVEV (reference sequence). Germline trimming cut 5 bases from V and 5 bases from J; bases unmatched to any gene: 7. This CDR3 has 15 residues. The CDR3 region is CASSHSGGASETQYF. CDR3 DNA sequence: TGTGCCAGCAGTCATAGCGGGGGGGCCTCTGAGACCCAGTACTTC.